This TCR beta chain was recorded in a study of T cells in Graves' hyperthyroidism and ophthalmopathy. Whole-study findings and limits: The model predicted ophthalmopathy a median around six months before onset. A model built on 13 V-J features separated ophthalmopathy from stable hyperthyroidism.

Amplification of TCR beta CDR3 regions used RNA as the template. HTBI primers were employed in a first-round RT-PCR of the TCR CDR3. Using its own MiXCR run on the multiplex PCR reads, TCRdb lists one record per CDR3 protein. In the table there are about 500,000 distinct CDR3 sequences, 35% to 50% of which are singletons. The germline V gene encodes CDR1 DFQATT and CDR2 SNEGSKA (reference sequence). The CDR3 has 18 residues. Regarding this clonotype: What it binds is not known. This clone may be a read error of a much larger clone one base away.

The clonotype was recovered from an adult woman with Graves' disease, either hyperthyroidism or ophthalmopathy (not recorded which). Sequencing was done on a sample of peripheral blood or thyroid tissue (not recorded which). This chain links TRBV20-1 with TRBJ1-5; perhaps TRBD1 as D (6 bases). The CDR3 nucleotides are TGCAGTGCTGGAGATTGGGACAAGGGGTCATATGGCAATCAGCCCCAGCATTTT. It yields the protein CSAGDWDKGSYGNQPQHF.